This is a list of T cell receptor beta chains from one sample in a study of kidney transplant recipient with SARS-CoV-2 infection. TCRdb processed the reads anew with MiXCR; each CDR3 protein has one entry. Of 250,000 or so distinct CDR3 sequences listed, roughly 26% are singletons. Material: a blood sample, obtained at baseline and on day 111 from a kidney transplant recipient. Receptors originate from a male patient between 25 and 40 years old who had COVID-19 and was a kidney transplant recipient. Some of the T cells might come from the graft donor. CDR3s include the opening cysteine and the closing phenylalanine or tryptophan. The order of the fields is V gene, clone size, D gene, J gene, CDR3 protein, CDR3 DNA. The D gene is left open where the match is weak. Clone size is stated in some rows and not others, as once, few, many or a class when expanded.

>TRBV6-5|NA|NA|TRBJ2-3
CASSYNMDTQYF
TGTGCCAGCAGTTATAACATGGATACGCAGTATTTT
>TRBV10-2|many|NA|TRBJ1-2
CASSDPDTSRKTYGYTF
TGCGCCAGCAGTGACCCTGACACTTCTAGAAAGACCTATGGCTACACCTTC
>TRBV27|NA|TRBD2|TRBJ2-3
CASSSQRTSGSTDTQYF
TGTGCCAGCAGTTCCCAAAGGACTAGCGGTAGCACAGATACGCAGTATTTT
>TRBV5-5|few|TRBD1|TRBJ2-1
CASSLRGQTHNEQFF
TGTGCCAGCAGCTTGCGGGGACAGACCCACAATGAGCAGTTCTTC
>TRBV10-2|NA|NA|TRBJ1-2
CANSELFTSRKTYGYTF
TGTGCCAACAGTGAATTGTTCACTTCTAGAAAGACCTATGGCTACACCTTC
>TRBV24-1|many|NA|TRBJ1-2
CATSYHLSTRKTYGYTF
TGTGCCACCAGTTACCATCTTAGTACCAGAAAGACCTATGGCTACACCTTC
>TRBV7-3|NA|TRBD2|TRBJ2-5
CASSSSGLAGSETQYF
TGTGCCAGCAGCTCCTCAGGACTAGCGGGATCAGAGACCCAGTACTTC
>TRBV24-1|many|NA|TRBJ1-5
CATSRDGGNQPQHF
TGTGCCACCAGCAGGGATGGAGGCAATCAGCCCCAGCATTTT
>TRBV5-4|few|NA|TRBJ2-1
CASSLVFNHGMRQSYNEQFF
TGTGCCAGCAGCTTGGTTTTCAACCACGGGATGCGACAAAGCTACAATGAGCAGTTCTTC
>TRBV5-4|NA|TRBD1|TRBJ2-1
CASSSPDRVAHEQFF
TGTGCCAGCAGCTCCCCGGACAGGGTCGCCCATGAGCAGTTCTTC
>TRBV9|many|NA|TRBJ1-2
CASRHMYSRKTYGYTF
TGTGCCAGCCGTCATATGTACTCAAGAAAGACCTATGGCTACACCTTC
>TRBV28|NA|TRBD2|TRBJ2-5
CASSQGPGTSGRAPHQETQYF
TGTGCCAGCAGCCAGGGTCCCGGGACTAGCGGGAGGGCACCCCACCAAGAGACCCAGTACTTC
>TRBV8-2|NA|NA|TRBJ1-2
CGSHPIDSRETYGYTF
TGTGGCAGTCACCCCATTGATAGCCGAGAGACCTATGGCTACACCTTC
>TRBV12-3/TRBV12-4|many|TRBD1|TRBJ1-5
CASSFGQGTQPQHF
TGTGCCAGCAGTTTCGGACAGGGGACTCAGCCCCAGCATTTT
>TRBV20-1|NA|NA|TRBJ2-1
CSARLAPYHEQFF
TGCAGTGCTAGACTAGCTCCCTACCATGAGCAGTTCTTC
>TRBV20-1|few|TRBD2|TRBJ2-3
CSAPAGGPTDTQYF
TGCAGTGCGCCAGCGGGAGGGCCCACAGATACGCAGTATTTT
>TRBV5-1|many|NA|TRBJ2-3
CASSLVGSLADTQYF
TGCGCCAGCAGCTTGGTCGGGAGTCTGGCAGATACGCAGTATTTT
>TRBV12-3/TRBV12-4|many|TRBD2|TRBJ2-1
CASSQTSGQKNEQFF
TGTGCCAGCAGCCAGACTAGCGGGCAAAAAAATGAGCAGTTCTTC
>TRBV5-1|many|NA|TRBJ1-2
CASLKPSVRKTYGYTF
TGCGCCAGCTTGAAGCCATCGGTTCGAAAGACCTATGGCTACACCTTC
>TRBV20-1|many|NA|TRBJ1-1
CSALSTQGLLTEAFF
TGCAGTGCCCTCTCCACCCAGGGACTATTGACTGAAGCTTTCTTT
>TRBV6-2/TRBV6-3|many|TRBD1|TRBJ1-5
CASRHRGEGNQPQHF
TGTGCCAGCAGACACAGGGGCGAGGGCAATCAGCCCCAGCATTTT
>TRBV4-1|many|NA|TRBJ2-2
CASSQDLFRGLSSGELFF
TGCGCCAGCAGCCAAGATCTTTTCCGGGGGCTTTCGTCGGGGGAGCTGTTTTTT
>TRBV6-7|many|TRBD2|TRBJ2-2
CASKTLGISGSNTGELFF
TGTGCCAGTAAAACCTTGGGGATTAGCGGGTCGAACACCGGGGAGCTGTTTTTT
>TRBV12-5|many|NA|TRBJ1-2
CASGLVPSSTNYGYTF
TGTGCTAGTGGTTTGGTACCGAGCTCCACTAACTATGGCTACACCTTC
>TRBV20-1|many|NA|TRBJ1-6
CSAEAPRGPNSPLHF
TGCAGTGCGGAAGCCCCGAGAGGCCCAAATTCACCCCTCCACTTT
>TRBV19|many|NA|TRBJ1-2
CASSIPQIGFNYGYTF
TGTGCCAGTAGTATCCCCCAGATAGGGTTTAACTATGGCTACACCTTC
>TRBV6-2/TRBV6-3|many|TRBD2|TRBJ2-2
CATLRAGGLNTGELFF
TGTGCCACCCTCCGAGCGGGAGGCCTTAACACCGGGGAGCTGTTTTTT
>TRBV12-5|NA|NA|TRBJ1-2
CASGPILLQGKTYGYTF
TGTGCTAGTGGTCCGATCCTTTTGCAGGGAAAGACCTATGGCTACACCTTC
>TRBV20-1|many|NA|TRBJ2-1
CSARFPLGSYNEQFF
TGCAGTGCTAGATTTCCCTTGGGGAGCTACAATGAGCAGTTCTTC
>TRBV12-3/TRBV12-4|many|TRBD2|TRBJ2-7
CASRATSGGYEQYF
TGTGCCAGCAGGGCCACTAGCGGGGGGTACGAGCAGTACTTC
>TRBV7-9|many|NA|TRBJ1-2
CASSHFSYHGKTYGYTF
TGTGCCAGCAGCCACTTCTCATACCATGGAAAGACCTATGGCTACACCTTC
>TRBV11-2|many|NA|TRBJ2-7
CASSLGYTAYEQYF
TGTGCCAGCAGCTTAGGTTACACCGCCTACGAGCAGTACTTC
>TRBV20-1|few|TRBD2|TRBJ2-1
CSATGTSRYNEQFF
TGCAGTGCTACCGGGACTAGCAGGTACAATGAGCAGTTCTTC
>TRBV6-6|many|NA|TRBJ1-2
CASSPCRGGRKTYGYTF
TGTGCCAGCAGTCCTTGCAGAGGTGGGAGAAAGACCTATGGCTACACCTTC
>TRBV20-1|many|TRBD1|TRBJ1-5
CSARGGTGDNQPQHF
TGCAGTGCTAGAGGTGGGACAGGGGATAATCAGCCCCAGCATTTT
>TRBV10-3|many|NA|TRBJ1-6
CAISGQVGDNSPLHF
TGTGCCATCAGTGGGCAGGTCGGGGATAATTCACCCCTCCACTTT
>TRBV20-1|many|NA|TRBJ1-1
CSARSGFFLDTEAFF
TGCAGTGCTAGATCTGGGTTTTTCCTTGACACTGAAGCTTTCTTT
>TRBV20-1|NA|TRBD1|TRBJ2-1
CSARDRGSYNEQFF
TGCAGTGCGAGGGACAGGGGATCCTACAATGAGCAGTTCTTC
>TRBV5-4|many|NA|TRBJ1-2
CASPKDVPGKTYGYTF
TGTGCCAGCCCAAAAGACGTACCAGGAAAGACCTATGGCTACACCTTC
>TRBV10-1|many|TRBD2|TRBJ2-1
CASSRTSVQVDEQFF
TGCGCCAGCAGTAGGACTAGCGTCCAGGTAGATGAGCAGTTCTTC
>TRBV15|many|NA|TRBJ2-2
CATSIRDDTGELFF
TGTGCCACCAGCATCCGTGATGACACCGGGGAGCTGTTTTTT